The 20 T cell receptor beta chains below were found in one sample sequenced in a study of early T cells in non-severe SARS-CoV-2 infection. One entry per CDR3 protein results from TCRdb running MiXCR on the 5' RACE reads. This table has more than 65,000 distinct CDR3 sequences, around 13% appearing once. Sample: whole blood. These receptors all stem from an adult who was a healthcare worker with PCR-confirmed SARS-CoV-2 infection or an uninfected control (not recorded which).

This clonotype has a count of ten or more. The rearrangement joins TRBV19 to TRBJ1-2; unclear D gene. The length of the CDR3 is 12 residues. The germline V gene encodes CDR1 LNHDA and CDR2 SQIVND (reference sequence). V dropped 1 base and J dropped 8 bases, with 8 bases sitting between them. The CDR3 sequence: CASSIGNKGYTF. CDR3 sequence (DNA): TGTGCCAGTAGTATAGGAAACAAGGGCTACACCTTC.

The table lists this clonotype with many counts. This rearrangement joins TRBV7-3 to TRBJ2-1, with 10 bases lining up with TRBD2. CDR1 and CDR2 from the germline V gene are SGHTA and FQGTGA. The CDR3 runs to 16 residues. The V gene end was trimmed by 5 bases and the J gene end by 9 bases; junction bases not matched to a gene: 13. The CDR3 sequence: CASSPLGLAGVTEQFF. The CDR3 nucleotides are TGTGCCAGCAGCCCACTGGGCCTAGCGGGAGTTACTGAGCAGTTCTTC.

This clonotype was counted only a few times. The J gene is TRBJ2-5, the V gene TRBV7-2; TRBD1 might be the D (6 bases). CDR1 SGHTA and CDR2 FQGNSA come from the germline V gene. Trimming shortened V by 5 bases and J by 1 base, and 11 bases separated the two germline ends. The CDR3 has 14 amino acids. The CDR3 DNA follows: TGTGCCAGCAGCCCCCAAGGGGGCCAAGAGACCCAGTACTTC. This encodes CASSPQGGQETQYF.

V usage is TRBV6-2 or TRBV6-3 and J usage is TRBJ2-7; 9 nucleotides agree with TRBD1. The CDR3 sequence is 14 residues long. With V trimmed by 5 bases and J by 7 bases, 9 bases remained unmatched. Germline CDR1 MNHEY, CDR2 SVGEGT. The chain's CDR3 is CASSPHLTGGEQYF. The CDR3 nucleotides read TGTGCCAGCAGTCCACACCTGACAGGGGGGGAGCAGTACTTC.

J is TRBJ1-2 and V is TRBV7-2, with D tentatively TRBD1 (6 bases). Germline values: CDR1 SGHTA, CDR2 FQGNSA. The CDR3 totals 15 residues. The V end was cut by 3 bases, the J end by 3 bases, with 14 bases between. The CDR3 region has the DNA TGTGCCAGCAGCTTTAGTGCGACAGGACACTATGGCTACACCTTC. Translated, it gives CASSFSATGHYGYTF.

The chain combines TRBV10-3 with TRBJ1-5; D unresolved. The CDR3 is 14 amino acids. The V end was cut by 3 bases, the J end by 2 bases, with 8 bases between. Germline assignment: CDR1 ENHRY and CDR2 SYGVKD. CDR3 amino acids: CAISEAGGNQPQHF. CDR3 sequence (DNA): TGTGCCATCAGTGAAGCGGGCGGCAATCAGCCCCAGCATTTT.

This clonotype was counted many times. The rearrangement uses TRBV24-1 and TRBJ2-1, with 9 bases aligning to TRBD1. The CDR3 length is 14 residues. Germline V gene sequence: CDR1 KGHDR, CDR2 SFDVKD. V shed 6 bases and J 7 bases; nucleotides not matched to a gene: 6. The CDR3 nucleotides read TGTGCCACCAGTAGGGGACAGGGCGTTAATGAGCAGTTCTTC. This encodes CATSRGQGVNEQFF.

This clonotype was observed many times. This sequence joins TRBV5-8 and TRBJ2-5; 7 positions agree with TRBD2. V lost 4 bases to trimming and J lost 7 bases; unmatched junction nucleotides: 22. The CDR3 loop spans 18 amino acids. Germline V gene lookup returns CDR1 SGHTS and CDR2 YDEGEE. CDR3: CASSPDGARSYGRRTQYF. The CDR3 DNA reads TGTGCCAGCAGCCCCGATGGGGCTAGGTCGTACGGGAGGCGGACCCAGTACTTC.

V usage is TRBV25-1 and J usage is TRBJ2-7; D remains unclear. V dropped 3 bases and J dropped 3 bases, with 3 bases sitting between them. Germline V CDR1 and CDR2: MGHDK, SYGVNS. The CDR3 loop spans 11 amino acids. Here the CDR3 reads CASSDYYEQYF. The CDR3, as DNA: TGTGCCAGCAGTGATTACTACGAGCAGTACTTC.

This clonotype turned up a few times. V is TRBV3-1 and J is TRBJ2-4; D unclear. The CDR3 contains 12 residues. Germline V gene data show CDR1 as LGHDT and CDR2 as YNNKEL (reference sequence). Trimming stripped 3 bases from V and 3 bases from J, with 3 bases between. The CDR3 DNA is TGTGCCAGCAGCCAGGGCAAAAACATTCAGTACTTC. Translated, it gives CASSQGKNIQYF.

This clonotype was picked up many times. V gene TRBV6-5 combines with J gene TRBJ1-4; D not resolved. The germline gives CDR1 MNHEY, CDR2 SVGAGI. The CDR3 totals 12 residues. The V end lost 6 bases, the J end lost 7 bases, and 9 bases lay between the germline ends. Here the CDR3 reads CASRGSGEKLFF. DNA of the CDR3: TGTGCCAGCAGGGGGTCCGGTGAAAAACTGTTTTTT.

The rearrangement joins TRBV5-4 to TRBJ1-1; 8 nucleotides match TRBD1. CDR3 size: 13 residues. J was trimmed by 8 bases and V by 4 bases; bases with no gene match: 7. Germline V lookup: CDR1 SGHNT, CDR2 YYREEE (reference sequence). The CDR3, as DNA: TGTGCCAGCAGCAGAGGGACAGGCCGAGAAGCTTTCTTT. The encoded protein is CASSRGTGREAFF.

This clonotype has only a few counts. The chain joins TRBV7-9 to TRBJ2-3; no reliable D call. The CDR3 length is 14 residues. Germline-derived CDR1 and CDR2 are SEHNR and FQNEAQ (reference sequence). Trimming removed 5 bases from V and 0 bases from J, with 9 bases in between. CDR3 sequence (DNA): TGTGCCAGCAGCGGAATCCTTAGCACAGATACGCAGTATTTT. This gives the protein CASSGILSTDTQYF.

This clonotype came up a few times. This sequence joins TRBV30 and TRBJ2-1; possibly TRBD1 or TRBD2 for D (5 bases each). V lost 4 bases, J lost 2 bases, and 12 bases lay in between. The CDR3 length is 14 residues. Germline V CDR1 and CDR2: GTSNPN, SVGIG (reference sequence). The CDR3 DNA reads TGTGCCTGGAATCACCCGGGACCCTACAATGAGCAGTTCTTC. Protein product: CAWNHPGPYNEQFF.

This clonotype was seen at least ten times. This rearrangement joins TRBV7-2 to TRBJ2-3, with TRBD2 as a possible D gene (5 bases). Germline lookup yields CDR1 SGHTA and CDR2 FQGNSA. This CDR3 comprises 16 residues. The V end was cut by 5 bases, the J end by 2 bases, with 17 bases between. For the CDR3, the DNA is TGTGCCAGCAGCCCAAACCCCGGGATGCCCACAGATACGCAGTATTTT. It is translated as CASSPNPGMPTDTQYF.

This rearrangement joins TRBV7-6 to TRBJ2-4, with 7 bases lining up with TRBD1. Unmatched junction bases numbered 3, after V lost 2 bases and J lost 8 bases. This CDR3 spans 13 amino acids. Germline V gene lookup returns CDR1 SGHVS and CDR2 FNYEAQ. The CDR3 region has the DNA TGTGCCAGCAGCTTAACTACAGGGGACATTCAGTACTTC. It yields the protein CASSLTTGDIQYF. The full variable domain, completed using reference TRBV7-6 and TRBJ2-4, is GAGVSQSPRYKVTKRGQDVALRCDPISGHVSLYWYRQALGQGPEFLTYFNYEAQQDKSGLPNDRFSAERPEGSISTLTIQRTEQRDSAMYRCASSLTTGDIQYFGAGTRLSVL.

The table lists this clonotype with a few counts. In DNA form, the CDR3 reads TGCAGCACCGAATATGGCTACACCTTC. Translating it yields CSTEYGYTF. This chain connects TRBV29-1 to TRBJ1-2; D gene uncertain. The CDR3 spans 9 residues. V lost 8 bases to trimming and J lost 5 bases, with 6 bases between them. Germline loops: CDR1 SQVTM, CDR2 ANQGSEA.

The chain uses TRBV29-1 and TRBJ2-7; D remains unclear. V shed 8 bases and J shed 6 bases, with 17 bases lying between them. Germline V CDR1 and CDR2: SQVTM, ANQGSEA. The CDR3 is 12 residues long. The CDR3 region has the DNA TGCAGCCCTCAGCCGTCGTCAAGCGAGCAGTACTTC. It translates to CSPQPSSSEQYF.

The V call is TRBV30, the J call TRBJ1-2; no clear D. V was shortened by 1 base and J by 6 bases, with 9 bases between the two germline ends. Germline loops: CDR1 GTSNPN, CDR2 SVGIG (reference sequence). The CDR3 runs 12 residues. CDR3 residues: CAWSETAHGYTF. In DNA form, the CDR3 reads TGTGCCTGGAGTGAAACAGCCCATGGCTACACCTTC.

There are a few counts of this clonotype. The chain combines TRBV20-1 with TRBJ2-7, with 10 bases aligning to TRBD2. The CDR3 covers 15 residues. CDR1 and CDR2 from the germline V gene are DFQATT and SNEGSKA (reference sequence). J was trimmed by 7 bases and V by 0 bases; bases with no gene match: 9. The CDR3 sequence is CSARDTSGRAGEQYF. Written as DNA, the CDR3 is TGCAGTGCTAGAGATACCAGCGGGAGGGCTGGGGAGCAGTACTTC.